Included here is one T cell receptor (beta chain) sequence, with context. Its target is not known. This entry belongs to a study of cytomegalovirus exposure and HLA in healthy donors. Study-level information: Unique TCRs numbering some 80 million, obtained from HLA-typed donors, made up an early data release.

Study outcomes and limitations: Analysis was performed later, and it showed HLA-associated TCR beta chains to be more clonally expanded than equally common others. Common viral pathogens seemed to be connected with several of the most significant clusters, according to a later analysis. There were under 200 TCR beta chains listed as cytomegalovirus-associated.

PCR primers comprised 60 Vbeta and 13 Jbeta primers. Method: immunoSEQ multiplex PCR; TCRdb's copy keeps in-frame clones and lacks some. The sample records under 200,000 clones, approximately 76% being singletons. Material for sequencing was PBMCs. This clonotype was sampled from a man aged 55 to 69 in good health and CMV-seronegative.

Here the CDR3 DNA reads TGTGCCAGCAGTTTGCCCCCGGGACAGAAATATGGCTACACCTTC. It translates to CASSLPPGQKYGYTF. The V and J genes are TRBV6-6 and TRBJ1-2; 7 nucleotides line up with TRBD1. The CDR3 is 15 residues long. Germline V gives CDR1 MNHNY, CDR2 SVGAGI (reference sequence). V was clipped by 4 bases and J by 5 bases; unmatched bases: 10.